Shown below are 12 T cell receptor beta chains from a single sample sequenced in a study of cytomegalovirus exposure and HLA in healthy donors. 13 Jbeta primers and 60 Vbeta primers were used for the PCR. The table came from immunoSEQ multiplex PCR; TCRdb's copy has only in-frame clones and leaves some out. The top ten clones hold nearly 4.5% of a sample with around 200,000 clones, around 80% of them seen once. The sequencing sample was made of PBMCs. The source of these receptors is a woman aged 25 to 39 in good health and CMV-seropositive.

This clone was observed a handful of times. The CDR3 loop reads CASSSDRGRGNEQFF. For the CDR3, the DNA is TGCGCCAGCAGTTCGGACAGGGGGCGCGGAAATGAGCAGTTCTTC. The chain has TRBV10-1 and TRBJ2-1, with 11 bases aligning to TRBD1. V was pared by 5 bases and J by 7 bases, with 7 bases of the junction left unmatched. CDR1 is WNHNN and CDR2 is SYGVQD in the germline V gene (reference sequence). This CDR3 region has 15 residues.

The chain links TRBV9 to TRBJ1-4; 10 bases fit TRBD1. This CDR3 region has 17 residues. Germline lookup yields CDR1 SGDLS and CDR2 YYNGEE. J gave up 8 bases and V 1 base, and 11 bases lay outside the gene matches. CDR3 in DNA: TGTGCCAGCAGCGTATACATGACAGGGGGCCTAAAGGAAAAACTGTTTTTT. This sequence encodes CASSVYMTGGLKEKLFF.

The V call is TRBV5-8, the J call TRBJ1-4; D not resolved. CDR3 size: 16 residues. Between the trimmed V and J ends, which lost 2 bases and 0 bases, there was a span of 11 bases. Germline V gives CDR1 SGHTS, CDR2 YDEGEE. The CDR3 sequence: CASSLYRVSTNEKLFF. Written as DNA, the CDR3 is TGTGCCAGCAGCTTATACCGGGTCTCAACTAATGAAAAACTGTTTTTT.

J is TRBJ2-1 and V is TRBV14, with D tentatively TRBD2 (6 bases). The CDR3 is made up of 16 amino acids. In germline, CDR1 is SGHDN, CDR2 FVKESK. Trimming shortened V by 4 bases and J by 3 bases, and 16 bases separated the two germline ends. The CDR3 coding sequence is TGTGCCAGCAGCCCCCTGGGCGGGACTGTCTACAATGAGCAGTTCTTC. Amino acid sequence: CASSPLGGTVYNEQFF.

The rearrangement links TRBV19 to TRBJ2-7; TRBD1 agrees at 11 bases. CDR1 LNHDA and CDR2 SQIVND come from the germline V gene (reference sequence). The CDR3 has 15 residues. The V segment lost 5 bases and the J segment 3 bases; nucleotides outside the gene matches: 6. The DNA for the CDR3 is TGTGCCAGTAGTTCGGACAGGGGGCGCCGCTACGAGCAGTACTTC. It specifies CASSSDRGRRYEQYF.

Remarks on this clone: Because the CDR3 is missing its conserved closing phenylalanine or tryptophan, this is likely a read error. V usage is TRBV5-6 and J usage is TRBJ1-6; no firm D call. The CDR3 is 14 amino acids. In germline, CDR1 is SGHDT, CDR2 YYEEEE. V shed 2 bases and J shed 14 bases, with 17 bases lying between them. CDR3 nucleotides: TGTGCCAGCAGCTTTCCCTCTCCACTCGGTGCCCTCCACCTT. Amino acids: CASSFPSPLGALHL.

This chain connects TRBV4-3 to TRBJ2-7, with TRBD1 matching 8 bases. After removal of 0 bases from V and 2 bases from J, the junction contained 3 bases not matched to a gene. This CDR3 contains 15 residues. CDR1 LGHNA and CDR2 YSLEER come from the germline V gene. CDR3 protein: CASSQDTGQAYEQYF. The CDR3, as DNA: TGCGCCAGCAGCCAAGATACGGGACAGGCCTACGAGCAGTACTTC.

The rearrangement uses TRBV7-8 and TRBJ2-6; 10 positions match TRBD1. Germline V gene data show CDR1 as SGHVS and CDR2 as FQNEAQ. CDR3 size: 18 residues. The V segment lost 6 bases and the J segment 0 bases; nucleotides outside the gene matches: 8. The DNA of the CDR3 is TGTGCCAGCAGACTCGGGACAGGGGTTCTCTCTGGGGCCAACGTCCTGACTTTC. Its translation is CASRLGTGVLSGANVLTF.

CDR3 region: CASSVGQSTDTQYF. For the CDR3, the DNA is TGTGCCAGCAGCGTAGGACAGAGCACAGATACGCAGTATTTT. The genes are TRBV9 and TRBJ2-3, with D possibly TRBD1 on 5 matching bases. Germline V CDR1 and CDR2: SGDLS, YYNGEE. The CDR3 spans 14 residues. The V and J ends lost 0 bases and 0 bases respectively, with 5 bases between them.

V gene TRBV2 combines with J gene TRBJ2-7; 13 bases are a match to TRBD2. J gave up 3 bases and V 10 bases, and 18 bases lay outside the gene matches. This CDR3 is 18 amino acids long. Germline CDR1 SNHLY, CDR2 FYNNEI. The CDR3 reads CATTLQLAGGPTFYEQYF. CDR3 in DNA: TGTGCCACCACACTCCAACTAGCGGGAGGGCCCACATTCTACGAGCAGTACTTC.

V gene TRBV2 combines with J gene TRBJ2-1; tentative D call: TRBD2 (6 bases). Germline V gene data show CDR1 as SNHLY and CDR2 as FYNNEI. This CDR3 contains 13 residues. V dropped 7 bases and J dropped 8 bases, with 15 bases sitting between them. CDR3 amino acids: CASTLAAGHEQFF. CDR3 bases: TGTGCCAGCACCCTGGCGGCGGGGCATGAGCAGTTCTTC.

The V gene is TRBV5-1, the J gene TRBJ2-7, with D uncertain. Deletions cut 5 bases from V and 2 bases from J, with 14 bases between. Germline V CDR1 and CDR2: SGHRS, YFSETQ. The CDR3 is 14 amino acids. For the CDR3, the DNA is TGCGCCAGCAGTACTGCGGAACTTACCTACGAGCAGTACTTC. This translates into CASSTAELTYEQYF.